This TCR beta chain was sequenced in a study of T cells in Graves' hyperthyroidism and ophthalmopathy (dated by TCRdb to about 2019). With respect to the entire study: Peripheral blood samples were taken at the time of initial diagnosis, prior to any treatment. TCR V-J signatures able to tell the groups apart were searched for in a discovery cohort of 90 to 100 patients, of whom 43 had Graves' ophthalmopathy and around 56 had stable Graves' hyperthyroidism. An independent validation cohort of around 20 hyperthyroidism patients and 17 patients who later progressed to ophthalmopathy tested prospective prediction of ophthalmopathy. The 100 discovery patients were divided at random into training and test sets in a 7:3 ratio. The study also compared thyroid tissue and blood T-cell repertoires from a handful of Graves' hyperthyroidism patients. After sampling, hyperthyroidism patients received methimazole starting at 30 mg daily, and ophthalmopathy patients received high-dose intravenous methylprednisolone. TCR Vbeta CDR3 sequencing of approximately 140 peripheral blood samples (under 45 ophthalmopathy, around 80 hyperthyroidism and roughly 17 progressor patients) is reported in the paper.

Study-level results and caveats: A model built on a 13 V-J signature distinguished ophthalmopathy from stable hyperthyroidism, reaching around 88% sensitivity and around 81% specificity in cross-validation and 80%/75% in testing. Most expanded thyroid clonotypes (frequency above 0.001) were also found in blood, which suggests that blood repertoires may mirror thyroid immune responses. In validation, the model predicted progression to ophthalmopathy with 55% to 71% sensitivity and 72% to 85% specificity, a median of about 6.7 months before onset. No statistical method was used to fix the sample size in advance, and group allocation was not hidden from the investigators.

The CDR3 runs 17 amino acids, cysteine and phenylalanine included. Only the CDR3 DNA is retained, 51 bases long and in frame from the first base. Based on the germline V gene (reference sequence), the CDR1 and CDR2 sequences are SSHAT and FNYEAQ. This clonotype has at least ten counts. What antigen it recognizes has not been identified. The junction departs from germline at one end; a sequencing error may be responsible. The TCR beta CDR3 regions were amplified from RNA transcripts. A first-round RT-PCR of the TCR CDR3 used the HTBI primer set with the Qiagen OneStep RT-PCR kit. A second multiplex PCR round built the libraries, followed by size selection and purification. Libraries were sequenced paired-end with 100 bp reads on an Illumina HiSeq2000. Processing in the source paper ran as follows. Raw data were processed with SOAPnuke, discarding reads with adapters, uncalled bases, mean Phred below 15, or no exact constant-primer or identifier match. High-quality paired reads were merged using COPE v1.2.5, and each unique nucleotide sequence was defined as a clonotype. MiTCR v1.1 was used to align clonotypes to the IMGT TRBV, TRBD and TRBJ reference segments. The analysis included only V-J combinations with a frequency above 0.0001, which together covered 99% to 99.2% of the repertoires. The TCS score was defined as F50 (clonal expansion) divided by E x V (chaos), with BLOSUM62-based TCRdist calculated between CDR3 peptides within each V-J. Welch's t-statistics and random forest reduced roughly 540 V-J features to about 12, which were used in a naive Bayes classifier (R e1071). The similarity between thyroid and blood repertoires was quantified using the Morisita-Horn index. TCRdb cleaned the public reads at Q25 with fastp, built clones with MiXCR and kept in-frame beta chains. Duplicate CDR3 protein sequences are folded into a single record with the most common DNA and genes. TCRdb's processing, not the authors', yielded these V and J calls. The sample table records just under 750,000 distinct CDR3 sequences; about a third of these occur just once. The top ten clones comprise less than 35% of the sample.

Stable Graves' hyperthyroidism was defined as no progression to ophthalmopathy during 18 months of follow-up. Hyperthyroidism patients were newly diagnosed, with disease duration under 2 months, and aged 18 to 65 years. Patients with uncontrolled infections, other autoimmune diseases, pregnancy or lactation were excluded. Clinical symptoms, serum thyroxine and TRAb, thyroid ultrasound, and orbital computed tomography formed the basis for the diagnoses. Ficoll-Paque density gradient centrifugation was used to isolate PBMCs from 8.5 to 10 ml of fresh peripheral blood. Total RNA was extracted with Trizol reagent, and quality was checked on an Agilent 2100 Bioanalyzer.

The sequenced sample was blood. The rearranged chain carries TRBV7-7 and TRBJ2-7, with no reliable assignment of the D segment. This TCR was sampled from a middle-aged woman with Graves' hyperthyroidism. The CDR3 amino acid sequence is: CASSLGNDKGTLYEQYF. The DNA sequence is given as TGTGCTAGCAGCTTAGGGAATGATAAGGGTACCCTCTACGAGCAGTACTTC.